What follows are 4 T cell receptor beta chains derived from one specimen sequenced in a study of glioma-infiltrating T cells after dendritic cell vaccination. Generated by immunoSEQ multiplex PCR, the TCRdb table keeps only in-frame clones and is missing some. The table includes about 95,000 clones, under 90% detected once. Sequenced material: blood, taken before dendritic cell vaccination. These receptors all come from a human donor with glioblastoma.

This clone was observed a single time. The V and J genes are TRBV7-2 and TRBJ2-7; D perhaps matches TRBD2 (6 bases). V gave up 6 bases and J gave up 0 bases, with 12 bases separating them. Per germline, CDR1 SGHTA and CDR2 FQGNSA. The CDR3 runs 14 residues. The CDR3 DNA is TGTGCCAGCAGTTTGCGGGGTACCTCCTACGAGCAGTACTTC. It encodes CASSLRGTSYEQYF.

A single count supports this clone. The chain joins TRBV10-3 to TRBJ2-5, with D tentatively TRBD1 (5 bases). Looked up from germline, CDR1 is ENHRY and CDR2 is SYGVKD. The V gene lost 2 bases and the J gene lost 5 bases, with 9 bases spanning the gap. There are 13 residues in the CDR3. The CDR3 sequence is CAISEMGRETQYF. Here the CDR3 DNA reads TGTGCCATCAGTGAGATGGGGCGGGAGACCCAGTACTTC.

The chain employs TRBV5-4 and TRBJ1-1; tentatively, D is TRBD1 (5 bases). V was shortened by 4 bases and J by 1 base, with 14 bases between the two germline ends. Germline V gives CDR1 SGHNT, CDR2 YYREEE (reference sequence). This CDR3 has 15 residues. The CDR3 DNA sequence: TGTGCCAGCAGCCGGATGGGGCAGACGAACACTGAAGCTTTCTTT. Translation: CASSRMGQTNTEAFF.

J is TRBJ1-2 and V is TRBV5-1; possibly TRBD1 for D (5 bases). CDR3 size: 12 residues. Looked up from germline, CDR1 is SGHRS and CDR2 is YFSETQ. Trimming removed 0 bases at V and 6 bases at J, with 6 bases between. The CDR3: CASSLVGDGYTF. CDR3 DNA: TGCGCCAGCAGCTTGGTAGGGGATGGCTACACCTTC.